This TCR beta chain came from a study of identical twins. General study points: Twins shared beta out-of-frame sequences in excess, but this excess was weaker. For monozygotic twins, models underestimated out-of-frame TCR alpha sharing.

CDR1 is SGHAT, CDR2 FQNNGV, per germline. CDR3 length equals 16 residues. Unmatched junction bases numbered 10, after V lost 0 bases and J lost 6 bases. Note on this clonotype: Its antigen is as yet unknown.

TCRdb itself ran the 5' RACE reads through MiXCR, one entry per CDR3 protein. The sample holds under 400,000 distinct CDR3 sequences, 9% to 10% seen once. This TCR derives from a woman between 45 and 65 years old in good health. The chain joins TRBV11-2 to TRBJ2-7; TRBD1 agrees at 8 bases. The sample consisted of naive T cells sorted from blood. CDR3 sequence (DNA): TGTGCCAGCAGCTTAGATTCTGGGGTGACAGGGGCCGAGCAGTACGTC. This encodes CASSLDSGVTGAEQYV.